The present T cell receptor beta chain was sequenced within a study of blood T cell repertoires in COVID-19. Turning to the study itself: Acute-phase and convalescent COVID-19 samples originated in the United States, Italy and Spain.

The CDR3 has 15 residues. V lost 4 bases, J lost 8 bases, and 11 bases stayed unmatched. CDR1 and CDR2 (germline): SGHNT, YENEEA. Clones were read by immunoSEQ multiplex PCR, and TCRdb kept only the in-frame ones, dropping some. The data hold about 210,000 clones, with less than 90% observed a single time. Recruits, aged about 18 to 100 years, lived in about two dozen US areas. The receptor comes from a woman in her thirties who had been exposed to COVID-19. The sequencing sample was made of PBMCs or T cells enriched from blood (not recorded which). This sequence joins TRBV11-3 and TRBJ1-2; 9 nucleotides agree with TRBD1. The CDR3 protein is CASSSTAGQGLGYTF. The CDR3 nucleotides are TGTGCCAGCAGCTCCACAGCTGGACAGGGGTTAGGCTACACCTTC.